These 4 T cell receptor beta chains were sequenced from one sample in a study of blood T cells in healthy people across ages. The use of a sample-barcoded 5' primer and a J-beta primer mix characterized a second PCR of roughly 7 to 11 cycles. TCRdb reprocessed the 5' RACE reads with MiXCR, giving one entry per CDR3 protein. The repertoire has some 900,000 distinct CDR3 sequences, around 30% of them found once; the top ten carry around 15%. Material for sequencing was blood. The receptor source for this set is an elderly woman in good health.

The chain uses TRBV11-3 and TRBJ1-6; no definite D call. Trimming stripped 6 bases from V and 5 bases from J, with 8 bases between. Germline V gene data show CDR1 as SGHNT and CDR2 as YENEEA. The CDR3 is 13 amino acids. The chain's CDR3 is CASRRENNSPLHF. The DNA for the CDR3 is TGTGCCAGCAGGCGGGAGAATAATTCACCCCTCCACTTT.

The chain uses TRBV7-9 and TRBJ1-1; 10 nucleotides match TRBD1. Trimming removed 5 bases from V and 8 bases from J; junction bases left unmatched: 5. The CDR3 has 13 residues. Germline CDR1 and CDR2: SEHNR and FQNEAQ (reference sequence). CDR3: CASSRDRGEEAFF. In DNA, the CDR3 is TGTGCCAGCAGCCGGGACAGGGGTGAGGAAGCTTTCTTT.

To note about this clonotype: This may come from a read error, since a much larger clone is one base off. The chain recombines TRBV3-1 with TRBJ1-1; perhaps TRBD1 as D (6 bases). Germline CDR1 and CDR2: LGHDT and YNNKEL (reference sequence). The length of the CDR3 is 15 residues. The CDR3 bases are TGTACCAGCGTCTCAAGAGCGACAGGCAGGACTGAAGCTTTCTTT. Its translation: CTSVSRATGRTEAFF.

This clonotype was recorded many times. The chain is built from TRBV20-1 and TRBJ2-3; D unresolved. The ends were cut back, 1 base at V and 5 bases at J, with 10 bases in the middle. Germline CDR1 is DFQATT and CDR2 is SNEGSKA (reference sequence). The CDR3 totals 13 residues. CDR3 region: CSARVIGEDTQYF. CDR3 in DNA: TGCAGTGCTAGAGTCATAGGAGAAGATACGCAGTATTTT.